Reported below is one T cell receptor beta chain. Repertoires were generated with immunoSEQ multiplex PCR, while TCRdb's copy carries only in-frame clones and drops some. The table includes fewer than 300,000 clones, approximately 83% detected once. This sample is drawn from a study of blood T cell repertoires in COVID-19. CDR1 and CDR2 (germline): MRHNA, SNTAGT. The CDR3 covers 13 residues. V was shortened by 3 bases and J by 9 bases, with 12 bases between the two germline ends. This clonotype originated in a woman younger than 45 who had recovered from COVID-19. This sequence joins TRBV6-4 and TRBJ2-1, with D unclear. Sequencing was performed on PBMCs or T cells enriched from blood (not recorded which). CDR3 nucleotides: TGTGCCAGCAGTGAAAAAGGAGAGCTTGAGCAGTTCTTC. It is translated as CASSEKGELEQFF.